The clone carrying this T cell receptor (beta chain) showed up just once. These data are taken from a study of blood T cell repertoires in COVID-19. Whole-study context: Whether acute or convalescent, the COVID-19 samples came from the United States, Italy and Spain. Sources were T cells, B-cell-depleted T cells, or PBMCs; the material itself was cDNA or gDNA.

Original analysis: Counts of nucleated cells, estimated from reference gene primer amplification, were obtained. Assay used: immunoSEQ multiplex PCR; TCRdb lists only in-frame clones, some missing. The D gene and trimming were derived from the DNA, and the V and J assignments and clone size from that table. There are roughly 300,000 clones in the sample; 86% occur only once, and roughly 1.6% lies in the top ten. The V and J ends lost 0 bases and 9 bases, in that order; junction bases with no gene match: 8. CDR3 length: 14 residues. CDR1 is GTSNPN and CDR2 is SVGIG in the germline V gene (reference sequence).

This sequence originates from a woman in her forties or fifties with acute or convalescent COVID-19. This sequence joins TRBV30 and TRBJ2-1, with 7 bases fitting TRBD2. Material: peripheral blood. The CDR3 here is CAWSVGGSSLEQFF. DNA for the CDR3: TGTGCCTGGAGTGTTGGCGGGAGTAGTCTTGAGCAGTTCTTC.